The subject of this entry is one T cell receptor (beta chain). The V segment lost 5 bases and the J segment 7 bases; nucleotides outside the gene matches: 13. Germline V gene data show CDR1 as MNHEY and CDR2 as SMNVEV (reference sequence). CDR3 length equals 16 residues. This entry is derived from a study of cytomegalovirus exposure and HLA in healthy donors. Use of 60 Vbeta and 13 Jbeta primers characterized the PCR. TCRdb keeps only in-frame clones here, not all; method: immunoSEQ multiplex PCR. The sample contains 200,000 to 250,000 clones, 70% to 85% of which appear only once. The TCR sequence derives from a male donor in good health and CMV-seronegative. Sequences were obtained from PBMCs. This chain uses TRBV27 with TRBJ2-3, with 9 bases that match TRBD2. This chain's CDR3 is CASSPRGIAGANTQYF. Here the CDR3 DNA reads TGTGCCAGCAGTCCCCGGGGGATAGCGGGAGCGAATACGCAGTATTTT.